The rows below give T cell receptor beta chains drawn from one sample of a study of T cell responses to AZD1222 COVID-19 vaccine. The table came from immunoSEQ multiplex PCR; TCRdb's copy has only in-frame clones and leaves some out. The sample contains roughly 120,000 clones, about nine tenths of which appear only once. Sequencing was performed on peripheral blood, taken on day 0 of MenACWY control vaccination. The receptors originated from an adult in good health. CDR3s include the opening cysteine and the closing phenylalanine or tryptophan. The order of the fields is J gene, D gene, CDR3 length, V gene, CDR3 protein. A D gene is named only where the DNA matches it firmly.

TRBJ2-7 | TRBD1 | 14 | TRBV28 | CASRTDRGGYEQYF
TRBJ2-7 | - | 14 | TRBV5-1 | CASSLTGRGDEQYF
TRBJ2-7 | TRBD2 | 14 | TRBV28 | CAIRGGAGGREQYF
TRBJ2-4 | - | 14 | TRBV28 | CASTSGLPKNIQYF
TRBJ2-2 | TRBD2 | 16 | TRBV9 | CASSVVSGGGAGELFF
TRBJ1-5 | - | 15 | TRBV27 | CASSDRPGGNQPQHF
TRBJ2-7 | - | 13 | TRBV6-5 | CASSFTGTLEQYF
TRBJ1-1 | - | 13 | TRBV30 | CAWSPVSNSEAFF
TRBJ2-7 | TRBD1 | 15 | TRBV11-2 | CASSLAGQGAYEQYF
TRBJ1-3 | - | 16 | TRBV5-1 | CASSLAGSVYGNTIYF
TRBJ2-7 | TRBD1 | 15 | TRBV6-5 | CASRPGGRTAYEQYF
TRBJ2-2 | - | 15 | TRBV14 | CASSQVLSGTGELFF
TRBJ1-1 | - | 16 | TRBV6-5 | CASSYRDAAPNTEAFF
TRBJ2-7 | TRBD2 | 13 | TRBV27 | CASKGLTRGEQYF
TRBJ2-7 | - | 12 | TRBV28 | CASSPTHYEQYF
TRBJ2-3 | - | 12 | TRBV7-9 | CASSRGSDTQYF
TRBJ1-5 | - | 14 | TRBV5-8 | CASSRGQGHQPQHF
TRBJ1-3 | - | 16 | TRBV7-8 | CASSLLGQGTGNTIYF
TRBJ1-3 | - | 13 | TRBV12-3/TRBV12-4 | CASSISDGNTIYF
TRBJ2-1 | - | 17 | TRBV5-5 | CASSWGPVSSSYNEQFF
TRBJ1-1 | - | 16 | TRBV19 | CASSIQLGGAGTEAFF
TRBJ1-5 | - | 13 | TRBV2 | CASRDSGSQPQHF
TRBJ2-2 | - | 14 | TRBV5-1 | CASSTLANTGELFF
TRBJ2-1 | TRBD2 | 15 | TRBV30 | CAWRLAGASYNEQFF
TRBJ2-1 | - | 14 | TRBV2 | CASSSPDGYNEQFF
TRBJ2-7 | - | 11 | TRBV20-1 | CSAPALGKQYF
TRBJ2-7 | - | 15 | TRBV19 | CASSINGPAGYEQYF
TRBJ2-7 | TRBD1 | 15 | TRBV25-1 | CASSHQTGGIGEQYF
TRBJ1-5 | - | 14 | TRBV30 | CAWSGDQGYSPQHF
TRBJ1-4 | - | 13 | TRBV19 | CASRRVVEEKLFF
TRBJ2-7 | - | 14 | TRBV3-1/TRBV3-2 | CASSQGAFTYEQYF
TRBJ1-1 | - | 15 | TRBV19 | CASRISGVANTEAFF
TRBJ1-5 | - | 14 | TRBV9 | CASSLTGFYQPQHF
TRBJ2-5 | TRBD2 | 15 | TRBV6-5 | CASSYSTSGRETQYF
TRBJ1-6 | - | 15 | TRBV28 | CASSLDFQGSSPLHF
TRBJ1-3 | - | 13 | TRBV25-1 | CASSAGSGNTIYF
TRBJ2-5 | - | 13 | TRBV10-3 | CAISPSVEETQYF
TRBJ2-1 | - | 18 | TRBV27 | CASSLSPTGPGSYNEQFF
TRBJ2-7 | - | 17 | TRBV2 | CASRRRSGTRLNYEQYF
TRBJ2-7 | - | 14 | TRBV6-5 | CASTGRRTSYEQYF
TRBJ2-4 | - | 19 | TRBV19 | CASSPSNGRYDLAKNIQYF
TRBJ2-2 | TRBD2 | 17 | TRBV5-5 | CASSLLMGREGFGELFF
TRBJ2-7 | TRBD2 | 18 | TRBV3-1/TRBV3-2 | CASSQDPGTSGRLFEQYF
TRBJ1-2 | TRBD1 | 13 | TRBV28 | CASSYRGRRGYTF